This T cell receptor (beta chain) was retrieved from a study of blood T cell repertoires in COVID-19 (dated by TCRdb to about 2020). Describing the broader study: Samples from collaborators originated in the United States, Italy and Spain and spanned both the acute and convalescent phases of COVID-19. A freely available public database, intended as a resource for researchers studying the immune response to SARS-CoV-2, is where the repertoires were released. The prospective study material was composed of cDNA or gDNA derived from T cells, B-cell-depleted T cells, or PBMCs. HLA class I and class II types, where available, came from metadata supplied by the sample provider rather than from assay-based typing. Nearly every sample came with metadata listing a de-identified subject ID, COVID-19 status, age in years and sex. The dataset comprised deeply sampled blood TCRbeta repertoires from subjects exposed to, actively infected with, or recovered from COVID-19. Samples came from the ongoing ImmuneRACE study (first 160 participants) plus 1,254 subjects from 6 global collaborators. Here is what the overall study found, with its caveats: The amount of clinical and demographic metadata varied by source and participant and was provided uncurated.

TCRbeta CDR3 regions were amplified from genomic DNA by means of the immunoSEQ Assay, a bias-controlled multiplex PCR. The authors' analysis ran thus. Within the assay, amplification of reference gene primers was used to estimate how many nucleated cells each sample contained. To quantify the absolute abundance of each unique TCRbeta CDR3 rearrangement, sequence reads were collapsed and filtered. For each sample, productive Simpson clonality was calculated as the square root of Simpson's diversity index over productive rearrangements. Sourced from immuneACCESS, this table was stored by TCRdb with only in-frame sequences that have V and J called. A share of the clones is absent; for the studies checked, an unresolved V gene accounts for under half, and the remainder has no known explanation. The V and J calls and clone size come from that table; D and trimming were worked out from the DNA. This sample lists hundreds of thousands of clones; more than 85% were detected once. The ten largest account for under 2% of the sample.

The germline V gene yields SGHTA for CDR1 and FQGTGA for CDR2. The CDR3 contains 15 residues, cysteine and phenylalanine counted. The sequence is cut down to CDR3 DNA, 45 bases in frame from base 1. V has 2 bases trimmed and J has 5 bases trimmed; junction bases matching no gene number 5. Participants in the prospective study were enrolled through a virtual design, were aged 18 to 89 years, and lived in roughly 24 United States geographic areas. In the prospective study, participants were assigned to cohorts based on the clinical history participants reported in a screening survey and a study questionnaire. Recovered participants in ImmuneRACE Cohort 3 were defined by two consecutive negative NP/OP PCR tests, clearance by a healthcare professional, or resolution of symptoms. Mobile phlebotomists in the prospective study collected whole blood, serum and a nasopharyngeal or oropharyngeal swab from every participant. Participants in the prospective study had the option to provide additional blood draws and questionnaires over a roughly 2-month period. Before DNA extraction, prospective study blood samples were shipped either frozen or at room temperature.

Comments on this clone: Which antigen it targets is not known. No much larger clone exists at a distance of one base, and base qualities are not known.

Recombination connected TRBV7-3 to TRBJ2-2; TRBD1 agrees with 7 junctional bases. Sequenced sample: PBMCs or T cells enriched from blood (not recorded which). The sequence was obtained from a woman in her fifties or sixties who had recovered from COVID-19. The sequenced DNA is TGTGCCAGCAGCTTACAGGGGGTAGGAACCGGGGAGCTGTTTTTT. It specifies CASSLQGVGTGELFF.